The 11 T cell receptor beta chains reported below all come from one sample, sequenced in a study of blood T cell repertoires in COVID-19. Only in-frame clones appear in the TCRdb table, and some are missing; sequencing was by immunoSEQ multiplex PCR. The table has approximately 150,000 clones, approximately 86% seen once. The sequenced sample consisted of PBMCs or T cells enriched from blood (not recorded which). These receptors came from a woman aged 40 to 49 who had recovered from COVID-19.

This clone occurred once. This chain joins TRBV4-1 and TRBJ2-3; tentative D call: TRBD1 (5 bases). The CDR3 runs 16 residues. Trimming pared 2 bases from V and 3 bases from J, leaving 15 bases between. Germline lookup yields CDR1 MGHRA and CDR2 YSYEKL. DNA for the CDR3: TGCGCCAGCAGCCAACCAACAGGAAAACGAACAGATACGCAGTATTTT. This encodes CASSQPTGKRTDTQYF.

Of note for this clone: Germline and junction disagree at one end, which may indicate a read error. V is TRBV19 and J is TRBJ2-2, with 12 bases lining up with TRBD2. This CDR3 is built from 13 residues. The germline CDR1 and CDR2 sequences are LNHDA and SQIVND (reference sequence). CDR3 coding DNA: TGTGCCAGTAGTCCCAGACTAGCGGGGGTGCTGTTTTTT. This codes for CASSPRLAGVLFF.

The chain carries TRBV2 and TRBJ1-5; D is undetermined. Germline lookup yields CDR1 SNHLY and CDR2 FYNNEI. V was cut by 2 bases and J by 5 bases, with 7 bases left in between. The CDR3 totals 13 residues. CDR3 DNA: TGTGCCAGCAGTGAAAGTAGATATCAGCCCCAGCATTTT. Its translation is CASSESRYQPQHF.

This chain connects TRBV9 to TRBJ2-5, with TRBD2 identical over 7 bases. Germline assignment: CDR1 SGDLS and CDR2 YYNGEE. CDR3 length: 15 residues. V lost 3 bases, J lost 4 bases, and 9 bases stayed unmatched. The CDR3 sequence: CASSASGGGGETQYF. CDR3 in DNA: TGTGCCAGCAGCGCGTCCGGCGGGGGAGGAGAGACCCAGTACTTC.

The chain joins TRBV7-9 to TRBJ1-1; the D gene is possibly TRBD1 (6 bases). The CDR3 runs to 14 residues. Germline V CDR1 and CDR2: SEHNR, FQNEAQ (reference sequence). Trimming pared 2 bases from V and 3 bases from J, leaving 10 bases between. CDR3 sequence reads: CASSLWGPDTEAFF. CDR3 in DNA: TGTGCCAGCAGCTTATGGGGGCCAGACACTGAAGCTTTCTTT.

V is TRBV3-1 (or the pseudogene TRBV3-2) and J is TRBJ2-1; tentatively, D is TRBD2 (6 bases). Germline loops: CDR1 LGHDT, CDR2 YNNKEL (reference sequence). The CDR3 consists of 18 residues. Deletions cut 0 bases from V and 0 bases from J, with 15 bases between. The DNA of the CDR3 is TGTGCCAGCAGCCAAGAACTTGGATTCGGGAGCTCCTACAATGAGCAGTTCTTC. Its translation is CASSQELGFGSSYNEQFF.

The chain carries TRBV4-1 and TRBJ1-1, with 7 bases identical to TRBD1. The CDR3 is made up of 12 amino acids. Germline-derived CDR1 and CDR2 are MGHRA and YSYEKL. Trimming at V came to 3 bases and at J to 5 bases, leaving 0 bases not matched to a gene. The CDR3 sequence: CASSQGQTEAFF. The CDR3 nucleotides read TGCGCCAGCAGCCAGGGACAGACTGAAGCTTTCTTT.

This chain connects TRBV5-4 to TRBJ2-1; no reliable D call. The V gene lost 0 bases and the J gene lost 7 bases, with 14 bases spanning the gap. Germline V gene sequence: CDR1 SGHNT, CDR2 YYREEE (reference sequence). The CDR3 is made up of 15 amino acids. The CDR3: CASSLGSPSPNEQFF. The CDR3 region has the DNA TGTGCCAGCAGCTTGGGGAGTCCTAGTCCTAATGAGCAGTTCTTC.

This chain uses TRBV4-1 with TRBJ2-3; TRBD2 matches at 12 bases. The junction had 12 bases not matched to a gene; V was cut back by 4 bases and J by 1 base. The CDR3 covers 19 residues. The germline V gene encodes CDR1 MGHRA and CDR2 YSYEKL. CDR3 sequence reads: CASSLRIASGGAGTDTQYF. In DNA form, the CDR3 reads TGCGCCAGCAGCCTCCGGATTGCTAGCGGGGGGGCCGGCACAGATACGCAGTATTTT.

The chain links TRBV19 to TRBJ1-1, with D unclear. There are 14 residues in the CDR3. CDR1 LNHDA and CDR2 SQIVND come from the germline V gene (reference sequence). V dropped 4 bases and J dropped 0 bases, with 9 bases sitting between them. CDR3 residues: CASSTLTLNTEAFF. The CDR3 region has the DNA TGTGCCAGTAGTACCTTAACTCTGAACACTGAAGCTTTCTTT.

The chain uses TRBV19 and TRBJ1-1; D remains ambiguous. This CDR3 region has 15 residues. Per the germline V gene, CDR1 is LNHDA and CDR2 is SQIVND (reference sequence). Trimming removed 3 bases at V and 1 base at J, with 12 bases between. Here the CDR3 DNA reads TGTGCCAGTAGTATGTCGAGGCAGCCGAACACTGAAGCTTTCTTT. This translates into CASSMSRQPNTEAFF.